These T cell receptor beta chains were read from a single sample in a study of TIL therapy for anti-PD-1-resistant metastatic lung cancer. Produced via immunoSEQ multiplex PCR; TCRdb's table is partial and in-frame only. The profile shows roughly 50,000 clones, less than 75% of them singletons. Sequencing used tumor tissue, obtained at baseline. The receptors here all came from a person aged 25-79 years with non-small cell lung cancer. Both conserved end residues are part of each CDR3. Fields, in order: clone size, CDR3 length, D gene, J gene, V gene, CDR3 protein, CDR3 DNA. The D gene is left open where the match is weak. Clone size is shown for a subset of rows, as once, few, many or a class of expanded clone.

size: -
length: 13
D: -
J: TRBJ1-3
V: TRBV7-9
CDR3: CASSLGSRNTIYF
DNA: TGTGCCAGCAGCTTAGGCTCTAGAAACACCATATATTTT

size: once
length: 15
D: -
J: TRBJ2-5
V: TRBV6-5
CDR3: CASSSALQRGKTQYF
DNA: TGTGCCAGCAGTTCCGCACTTCAACGCGGGAAGACCCAGTACTTC

size: -
length: 14
D: TRBD1
J: TRBJ2-4
V: TRBV7-9
CDR3: CASSLTARGNIQYF
DNA: TGTGCCAGCAGCTTAACGGCCAGGGGGAACATTCAGTACTTC

size: -
length: 15
D: -
J: TRBJ2-6
V: TRBV9
CDR3: CASRGGGPGANVLTF
DNA: TGTGCCAGCAGGGGAGGCGGGCCCGGGGCCAACGTCCTGACTTTC

size: once
length: 16
D: TRBD1
J: TRBJ1-3
V: TRBV30
CDR3: CAWSVAGGVTGNTIYF
DNA: TGTGCCTGGAGTGTAGCAGGGGGAGTAACTGGAAACACCATATATTTT

size: -
length: 15
D: TRBD1
J: TRBJ2-7
V: TRBV14
CDR3: CASSRQGARGYEQYF
DNA: TGTGCCAGCAGCAGACAGGGGGCGCGCGGCTACGAGCAGTACTTC

size: -
length: 16
D: -
J: TRBJ1-2
V: TRBV5-6
CDR3: CASSLVGRAANYGYTF
DNA: TGTGCCAGCAGCTTGGTCGGCAGGGCTGCTAACTATGGCTACACCTTC

size: -
length: 13
D: -
J: TRBJ2-3
V: TRBV5-6
CDR3: CASSLPDLNTQYF
DNA: TGTGCCAGCAGCCTCCCCGACTTAAATACGCAGTATTTT

size: -
length: 14
D: -
J: TRBJ1-1
V: TRBV30
CDR3: CAWMVGIGDTEAFF
DNA: TGTGCCTGGATGGTTGGGATCGGGGACACTGAAGCTTTCTTT

size: few
length: 12
D: -
J: TRBJ1-5
V: TRBV19
CDR3: CATAMGHQPQHF
DNA: TGTGCCACTGCGATGGGGCATCAGCCCCAGCATTTT

size: -
length: 16
D: -
J: TRBJ2-4
V: TRBV9
CDR3: CASSVTPDAGKNIQYF
DNA: TGTGCCAGCAGCGTAACCCCCGATGCCGGCAAAAACATTCAGTACTTC

size: -
length: 16
D: -
J: TRBJ1-2
V: TRBV19
CDR3: CASSISPGKPNYGYTF
DNA: TGTGCCAGTAGTATCTCTCCCGGAAAACCTAACTATGGCTACACCTTC

size: once
length: 14
D: -
J: TRBJ2-7
V: TRBV6-1
CDR3: CASNHGRRNYEQYF
DNA: TGTGCCAGCAACCATGGCAGAAGAAACTACGAGCAGTACTTC

size: once
length: 13
D: -
J: TRBJ1-1
V: TRBV30
CDR3: CASLRGLYTEAFF
DNA: TGTGCCTCCCTCAGGGGACTATACACTGAAGCTTTCTTT

size: -
length: 16
D: -
J: TRBJ2-1
V: TRBV11-2
CDR3: CASSLSGLLSYNEQFF
DNA: TGTGCCAGCAGCTTATCGGGACTCCTCTCCTACAATGAGCAGTTCTTC

size: -
length: 15
D: -
J: TRBJ2-7
V: TRBV19
CDR3: CASSPRRGLGYEQYF
DNA: TGTGCCAGTAGTCCCCGGAGAGGGCTGGGCTACGAGCAGTACTTC

size: once
length: 11
D: -
J: TRBJ2-2
V: TRBV5-5
CDR3: CASSFLGELFF
DNA: TGTGCCAGCAGCTTCCTCGGGGAGCTGTTTTTT

size: -
length: 13
D: TRBD1
J: TRBJ2-7
V: TRBV2
CDR3: CASGKDRGYEQYF
DNA: TGTGCCAGCGGCAAGGACAGGGGGTACGAGCAGTACTTC

size: -
length: 16
D: TRBD2
J: TRBJ2-3
V: TRBV11-2
CDR3: CASSATSGASTDTQYF
DNA: TGTGCCAGCAGCGCAACTAGCGGAGCTAGCACAGATACGCAGTATTTT

size: -
length: 10
D: -
J: TRBJ1-2
V: TRBV7-9
CDR3: CASTAGGYTF
DNA: TGTGCCAGCACGGCCGGCGGCTACACCTTC

size: -
length: 16
D: -
J: TRBJ2-7
V: TRBV21-1
CDR3: CASSNGQGRILYEQYF
DNA: TGTGCCAGCAGCAACGGACAGGGAAGGATTCTCTACGAGCAGTACTTC

size: -
length: 17
D: -
J: TRBJ2-2
V: TRBV5-1
CDR3: CASSLLQTWGQGGELFF
DNA: TGCGCCAGCAGCTTGCTCCAAACGTGGGGGCAGGGCGGGGAGCTGTTTTTT

size: few
length: 11
D: -
J: TRBJ1-1
V: TRBV13
CDR3: CASSRTDEAFF
DNA: TGTGCCAGCAGCCGGACGGACGAAGCTTTCTTT

size: -
length: 15
D: -
J: TRBJ2-1
V: TRBV28
CDR3: CASAVGGGVRNEQFF
DNA: TGTGCCAGCGCGGTCGGTGGAGGGGTGAGGAATGAGCAGTTCTTC

size: -
length: 15
D: TRBD1
J: TRBJ2-2
V: TRBV7-2
CDR3: CASSIGGAGTGELFF
DNA: TGTGCCAGCAGCATAGGGGGCGCCGGCACCGGGGAGCTGTTTTTT

size: -
length: 15
D: -
J: TRBJ1-1
V: TRBV11-2
CDR3: CASSLNGRGNTEAFF
DNA: TGTGCCAGCAGCTTAAACGGGAGAGGGAACACTGAAGCTTTCTTT

size: -
length: 15
D: -
J: TRBJ2-7
V: TRBV27
CDR3: CASSPRQSYSYEQYF
DNA: TGTGCCAGCAGTCCCCGACAGTCATACTCCTACGAGCAGTACTTC

size: -
length: 15
D: -
J: TRBJ1-1
V: TRBV5-1
CDR3: CASSLVQGLGTEAFF
DNA: TGCGCCAGCAGCTTGGTTCAGGGTTTGGGCACTGAAGCTTTCTTT

size: -
length: 13
D: -
J: TRBJ1-2
V: TRBV5-1
CDR3: CASSLAGNYGYTF
DNA: TGCGCCAGCAGCTTGGCGGGGAACTATGGCTACACCTTC

size: -
length: 13
D: -
J: TRBJ1-5
V: TRBV6-4
CDR3: CASSTDENQPQHF
DNA: TGTGCCAGCAGCACAGACGAGAATCAGCCCCAGCATTTT

size: -
length: 11
D: -
J: TRBJ1-1
V: TRBV6-5
CDR3: CASRTTAEAFF
DNA: TGTGCCAGCAGAACTACGGCTGAAGCTTTCTTT

size: -
length: 15
D: TRBD1
J: TRBJ2-2
V: TRBV6-4
CDR3: CASSIGTGNTGELFF
DNA: TGTGCCAGCAGTATTGGGACAGGAAACACCGGGGAGCTGTTTTTT

size: -
length: 13
D: TRBD1
J: TRBJ2-7
V: TRBV10-3
CDR3: CAISPDRAYEQYF
DNA: TGTGCCATCAGCCCCGACAGGGCCTACGAGCAGTACTTC

size: -
length: 15
D: TRBD1
J: TRBJ2-4
V: TRBV25-1
CDR3: CASSDQTGGKNIQYF
DNA: TGTGCCAGCAGTGATCAGACAGGGGGAAAAAACATTCAGTACTTC

size: -
length: 14
D: -
J: TRBJ2-6
V: TRBV7-8
CDR3: CANGASTGANVLTF
DNA: TGTGCCAACGGGGCTTCCACTGGGGCCAACGTCCTGACTTTC

size: -
length: 13
D: TRBD1
J: TRBJ2-2
V: TRBV29-1
CDR3: CSVPGQGAVGLFF
DNA: TGCAGCGTTCCGGGACAGGGGGCCGTGGGGCTGTTTTTT

size: -
length: 15
D: -
J: TRBJ2-7
V: TRBV6-5
CDR3: CASSYSGMGAYEQYF
DNA: TGTGCCAGCAGTTACTCGGGGATGGGGGCTTACGAGCAGTACTTC

size: -
length: 15
D: -
J: TRBJ2-7
V: TRBV6-1
CDR3: CASIRGWGPADEQYF
DNA: TGTGCCAGCATTCGGGGCTGGGGTCCGGCGGACGAGCAGTACTTC

size: -
length: 12
D: TRBD1
J: TRBJ2-7
V: TRBV29-1
CDR3: CSVTRGRDEQYF
DNA: TGCAGCGTTACCAGGGGGCGGGACGAGCAGTACTTC

size: many
length: 15
D: TRBD1
J: TRBJ2-7
V: TRBV5-4
CDR3: CASSRPWTGNAEQYF
DNA: TGTGCCAGCAGCCGGCCGTGGACAGGGAATGCCGAGCAGTACTTC

size: -
length: 12
D: -
J: TRBJ1-1
V: TRBV11-3
CDR3: CASSSRGAEAFF
DNA: TGTGCCAGCAGCTCAAGGGGTGCTGAAGCTTTCTTT